This TCR beta chain was identified in a study of T cells in Graves' hyperthyroidism and ophthalmopathy. Researchers took RNA transcripts and amplified the TCR beta CDR3 regions from them. HTBI primers were the set used in a first-round RT-PCR of the TCR CDR3. TCRdb redid the calling of the multiplex PCR reads with MiXCR, one entry per CDR3 protein. The sample lists around 500,000 distinct CDR3 sequences, around 15% occurring once. V was clipped by 6 bases and J by 5 bases; unmatched bases: 12. The CDR3 runs 15 residues. Germline V gene sequence: CDR1 MNHEY, CDR2 SMNVEV (reference sequence). Findings of the study overall: Most clonotypes expanded in the thyroid (above 0.001) were also present in blood.

This clonotype was seen many times. What it recognizes is unknown. The genes are TRBV27 and TRBJ2-7; 8 bases map to TRBD1. The specimen sequenced was blood. This TCR was recovered from a woman aged 40 to 55 with Graves' hyperthyroidism. CDR3 loop: CASSLSGLQGDEQYF. CDR3 DNA: TGTGCCAGCAGCCTGTCGGGGTTACAGGGGGACGAGCAGTACTTC.